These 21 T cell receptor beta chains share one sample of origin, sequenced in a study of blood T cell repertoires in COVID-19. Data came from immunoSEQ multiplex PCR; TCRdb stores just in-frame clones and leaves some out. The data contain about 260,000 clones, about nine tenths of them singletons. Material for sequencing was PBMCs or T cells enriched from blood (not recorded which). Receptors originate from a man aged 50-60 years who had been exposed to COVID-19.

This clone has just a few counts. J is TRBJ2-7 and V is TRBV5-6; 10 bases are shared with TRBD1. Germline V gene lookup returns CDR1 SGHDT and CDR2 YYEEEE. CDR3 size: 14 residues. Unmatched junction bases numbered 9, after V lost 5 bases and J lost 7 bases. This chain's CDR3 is CASSPGTGVREQYF. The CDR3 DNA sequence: TGTGCCAGCAGTCCCGGGACAGGGGTTCGGGAGCAGTACTTC.

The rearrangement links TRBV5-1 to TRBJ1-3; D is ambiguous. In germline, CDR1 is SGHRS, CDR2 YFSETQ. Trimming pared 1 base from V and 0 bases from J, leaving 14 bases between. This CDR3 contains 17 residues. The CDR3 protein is CASSLSESPFSGNTIYF. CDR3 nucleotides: TGCGCCAGCAGCTTGTCAGAATCCCCGTTCTCTGGAAACACCATATATTTT.

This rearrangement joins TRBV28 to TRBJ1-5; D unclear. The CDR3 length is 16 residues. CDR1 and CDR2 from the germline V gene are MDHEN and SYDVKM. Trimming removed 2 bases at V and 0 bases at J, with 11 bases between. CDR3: CASSLMSPLSNQPQHF. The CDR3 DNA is TGTGCCAGCAGTTTAATGTCCCCTCTTAGCAATCAGCCCCAGCATTTT.

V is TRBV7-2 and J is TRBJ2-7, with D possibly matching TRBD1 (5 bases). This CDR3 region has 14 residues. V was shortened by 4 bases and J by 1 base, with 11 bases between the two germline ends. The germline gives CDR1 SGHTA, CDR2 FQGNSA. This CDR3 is CASSSAQASYEQYF. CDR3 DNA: TGTGCCAGCAGCTCCGCACAGGCGTCCTACGAGCAGTACTTC.

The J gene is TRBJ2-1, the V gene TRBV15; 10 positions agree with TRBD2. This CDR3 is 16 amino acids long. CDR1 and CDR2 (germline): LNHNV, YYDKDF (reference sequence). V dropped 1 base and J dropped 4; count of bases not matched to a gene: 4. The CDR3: CATSRAPAGGYNEQFF. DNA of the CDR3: TGTGCCACCAGCAGAGCTCCAGCGGGAGGGTACAATGAGCAGTTCTTC.

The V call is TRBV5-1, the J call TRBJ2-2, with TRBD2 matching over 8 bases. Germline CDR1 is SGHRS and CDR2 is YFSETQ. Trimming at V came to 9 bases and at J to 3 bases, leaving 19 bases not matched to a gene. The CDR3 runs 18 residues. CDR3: CATQERAGGAVDTGELFF. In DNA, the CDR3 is TGCGCCACCCAAGAAAGGGCGGGAGGCGCGGTCGACACCGGGGAGCTGTTTTTT.

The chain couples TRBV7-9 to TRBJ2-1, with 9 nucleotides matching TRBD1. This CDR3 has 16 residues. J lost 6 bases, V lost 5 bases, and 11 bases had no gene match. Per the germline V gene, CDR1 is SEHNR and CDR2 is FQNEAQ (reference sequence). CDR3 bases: TGTGCCAGCAGCCCAACGCAGACAGGGGGTCCCAATGAGCAGTTCTTC. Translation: CASSPTQTGGPNEQFF.

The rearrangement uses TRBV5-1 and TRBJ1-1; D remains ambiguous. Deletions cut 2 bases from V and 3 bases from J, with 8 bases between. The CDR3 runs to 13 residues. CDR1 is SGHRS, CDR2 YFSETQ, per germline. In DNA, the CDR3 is TGCGCCAGCAGCTTTGAGAGGCACACTGAAGCTTTCTTT. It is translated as CASSFERHTEAFF.

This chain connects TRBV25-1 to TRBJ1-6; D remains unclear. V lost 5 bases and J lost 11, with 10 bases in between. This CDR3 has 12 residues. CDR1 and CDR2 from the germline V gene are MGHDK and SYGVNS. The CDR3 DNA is TGTGCCAGCAGTTCCCCGGCGGCACCCCTCCACTTT. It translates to CASSSPAAPLHF.

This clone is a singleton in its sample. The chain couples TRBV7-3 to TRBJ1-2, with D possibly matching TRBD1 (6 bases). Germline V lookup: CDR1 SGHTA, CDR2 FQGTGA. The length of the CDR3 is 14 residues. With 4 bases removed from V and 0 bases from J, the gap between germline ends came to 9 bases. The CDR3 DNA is TGTGCCAGCAGCTGGGACAACACTAACTATGGCTACACCTTC. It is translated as CASSWDNTNYGYTF.

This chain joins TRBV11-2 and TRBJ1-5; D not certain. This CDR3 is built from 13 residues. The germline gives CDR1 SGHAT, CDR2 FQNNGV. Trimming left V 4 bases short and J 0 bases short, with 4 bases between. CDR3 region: CASSSYSNQPQHF. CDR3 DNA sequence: TGTGCCAGCAGCTCCTATAGCAATCAGCCCCAGCATTTT. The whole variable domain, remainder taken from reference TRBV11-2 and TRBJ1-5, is EAGVAQSPRYKIIEKRQSVAFWCNPISGHATLYWYQQILGQGPKLLIQFQNNGVVDDSQLPKDRFSAERLKGVDSTLKIQPAKLEDSAVYLCASSSYSNQPQHFGDGTRLSIL.

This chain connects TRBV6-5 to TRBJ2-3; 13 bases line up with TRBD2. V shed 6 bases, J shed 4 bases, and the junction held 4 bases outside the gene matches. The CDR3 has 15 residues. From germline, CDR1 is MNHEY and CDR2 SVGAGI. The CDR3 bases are TGTGCCAGCAGGGGGACTAGCGGGACCCCAGATACGCAGTATTTT. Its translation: CASRGTSGTPDTQYF.

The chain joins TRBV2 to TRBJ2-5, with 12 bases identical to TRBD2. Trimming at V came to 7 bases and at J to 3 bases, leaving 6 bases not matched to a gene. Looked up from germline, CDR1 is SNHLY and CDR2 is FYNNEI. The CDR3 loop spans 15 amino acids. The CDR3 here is CASNQRLAGEETQYF. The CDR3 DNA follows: TGTGCCAGCAATCAGAGACTAGCGGGAGAAGAGACCCAGTACTTC.

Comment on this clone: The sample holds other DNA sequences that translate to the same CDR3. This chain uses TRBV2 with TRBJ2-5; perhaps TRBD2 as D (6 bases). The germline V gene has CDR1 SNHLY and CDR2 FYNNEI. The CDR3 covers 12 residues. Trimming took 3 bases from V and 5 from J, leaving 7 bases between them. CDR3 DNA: TGTGCCAGCAGTGATCGGGGGGAGACCCAGTACTTC. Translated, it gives CASSDRGETQYF.

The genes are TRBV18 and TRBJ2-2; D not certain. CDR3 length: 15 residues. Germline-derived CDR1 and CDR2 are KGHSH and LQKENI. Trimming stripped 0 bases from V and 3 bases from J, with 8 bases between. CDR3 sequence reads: CASSPPTADTGELFF. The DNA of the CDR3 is TGTGCCAGCTCACCACCGACGGCGGACACCGGGGAGCTGTTTTTT.

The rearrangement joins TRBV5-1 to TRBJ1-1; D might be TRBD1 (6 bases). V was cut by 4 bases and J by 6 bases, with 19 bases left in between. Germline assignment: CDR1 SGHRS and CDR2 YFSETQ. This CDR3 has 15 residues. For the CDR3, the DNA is TGCGCCAGCAGCCGGGGGGCTATAGGGGTTCCTGAAGCTTTCTTT. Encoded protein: CASSRGAIGVPEAFF. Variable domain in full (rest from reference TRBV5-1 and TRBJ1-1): KAGVTQTPRYLIKTRGQQVTLSCSPISGHRSVSWYQQTPGQGLQFLFEYFSETQRNKGNFPGRFSGRQFSNSRSEMNVSTLELGDSALYLCASSRGAIGVPEAFFGQGTRLTVV.

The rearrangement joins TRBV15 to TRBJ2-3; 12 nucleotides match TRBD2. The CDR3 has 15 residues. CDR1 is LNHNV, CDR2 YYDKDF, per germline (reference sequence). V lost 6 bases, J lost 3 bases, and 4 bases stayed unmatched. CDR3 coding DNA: TGTGCCACCAGACGGACTAGCGGGGCAACAGATACGCAGTATTTT. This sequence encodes CATRRTSGATDTQYF.

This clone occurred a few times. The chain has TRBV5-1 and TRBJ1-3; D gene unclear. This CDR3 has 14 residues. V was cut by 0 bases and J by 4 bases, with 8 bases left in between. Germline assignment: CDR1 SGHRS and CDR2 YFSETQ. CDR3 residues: CASSLGELGNTIYF. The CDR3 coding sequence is TGCGCCAGCAGCTTGGGCGAGTTGGGAAACACCATATATTTT.

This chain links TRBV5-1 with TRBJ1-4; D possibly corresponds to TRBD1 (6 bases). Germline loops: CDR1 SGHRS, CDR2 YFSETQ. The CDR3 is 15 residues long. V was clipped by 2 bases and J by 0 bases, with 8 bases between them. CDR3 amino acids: CASSFTGTTNEKLFF. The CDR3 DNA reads TGCGCCAGCAGCTTCACAGGGACAACTAATGAAAAACTGTTTTTT.

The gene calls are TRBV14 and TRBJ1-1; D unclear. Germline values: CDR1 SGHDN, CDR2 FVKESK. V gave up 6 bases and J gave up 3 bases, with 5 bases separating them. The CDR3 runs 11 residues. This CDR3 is CASRSYTEAFF. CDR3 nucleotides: TGTGCCAGCAGGAGCTACACTGAAGCTTTCTTT.

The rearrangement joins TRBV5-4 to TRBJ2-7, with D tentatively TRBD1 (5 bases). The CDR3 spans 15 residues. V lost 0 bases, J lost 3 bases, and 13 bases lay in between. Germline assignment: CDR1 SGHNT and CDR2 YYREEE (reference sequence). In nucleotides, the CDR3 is TGTGCCAGCAGCTTGGCCCCACAGGACATCTACGAGCAGTACTTC. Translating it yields CASSLAPQDIYEQYF.